This T cell receptor beta chain stems from a study of beta chain features in type 1 diabetes (dated by TCRdb to the late 2010s). Notes on the research overall: Mean age, gender distribution, total cell number and subset yield were not different between patients and healthy donors. A total of about 110,000,000 sorted cells were examined across all samples, and a strong correlation was observed between cell number per subset and RNA yield. The study compared the TCRB repertoires of sorted circulating CD4+ T cell subsets in recently diagnosed type 1 diabetes patients with those in matched healthy donors. Whereas all 30 or so donors provided naive and central memory subsets, regulatory and stem cell-like memory subsets were isolated from just 8 patients and roughly eight healthy donors.

Each donor gave one peripheral blood draw, averaging approximately 110 mL, which was collected into heparinised tubes. Using a panel that included CD45RO, CCR7, CD25, CD127, CD95 and CD27, naive, central memory, regulatory and stem cell-like memory CD4+ T cells were sorted on a BD FACSAria II. All sorted populations exceeded 95% purity. Right away, PBMCs were isolated by Lymphoprep density gradient centrifugation and were stained directly, with no culture step. So that batch effects would be minimized, each experiment stained and sorted samples in pairs, pairing one healthy donor with one patient. The CDR3 has 15 amino acids, counting the end cysteine and phenylalanine. Only the CDR3 DNA is retained, 45 bases long and in frame from the first base. Trimming costs V 4 bases and J 3 bases, and their ends lie 15 bases apart. Reading the germline V gene gives CDR1 SGHTA and CDR2 FQGNSA. This clone was seen more than once but under ten times. The target of this receptor is not known. Within one base of it there is no much larger clone, and no base qualities were kept.

The entire amount of isolated RNA was reverse transcribed using the High Capacity cDNA Reverse Transcription Kit, so the sequenced TCRB transcripts were expressed ones. Deep immunoSEQ sequencing was applied to naive, central memory and regulatory T cell samples, giving an average of about 3.7 million total reads per sample. After sorted cells were lysed in RLT buffer, RNA was extracted with DNase-treated RNeasy Micro or Mini kits, with the choice depending on cell number. Each cell subset was processed on its own to prevent cross-contamination, while patient and healthy donor samples were processed together. Using the immunoSEQ multiplex PCR, TCRB sequences were amplified from cDNA into 87-bp fragments spanning the CDR3 region. Sequencing of the amplicons was performed on the Illumina HiSeq platform. The authors' pipeline ran thus. Synthetic template baselines were used to correct PCR bias computationally, reads within Hamming distance 2 were collapsed together, and singletons that could not be merged were discarded. By aligning reads against IMGT, V, D and J genes, CDR3 length, and insertions or deletions at six rearrangement sites were assigned. Within each subset, clonotype counts were normalized to the number of sorted cells before true diversity and Gini coefficients were calculated with the tcR R package. The overlap coefficient, calculated on TCRB nucleotide sequences, was used to quantify repertoire sharing. Out-of-frame TCRB sequences from naive cells were analyzed as a proxy for the pre-selection repertoire. TCRdb provides this immuneACCESS table in a form limited to in-frame rearrangements. Some clones are lacking; in checked studies, under half of them reflect an unresolved V gene, and why the rest are absent is not known. The V and J calls and clone size were taken over from that table, and D and trimming were inferred from the DNA. In this sample the table shows some 240,000 clones, approximately 16% of which occur a single time. The top ten clones comprise 0.08% to 0.095% of the sample.

Paper-wide results and their limitations: HLA sub-analyses involved small numbers of individuals, so any influence of HLA type on TCRB rearrangement remained unresolved. In all four CD4+ subsets, TCRB CDR3 length was moderately but significantly shorter in type 1 diabetes patients. Shorter templates might have been favored by PCR, but patient and control samples were amplified and corrected together, so both groups would have been affected equally by any skew. Because cDNA was sequenced instead of genomic DNA, activated cells with high expression could be over-represented, although the groups did not differ in activation or CD3 levels. The naive, central memory and regulatory TCRB repertoires appeared to resemble one another more closely among patients than among healthy donors. At VDJ recombination sites, patients with type 1 diabetes made fewer insertions and deleted more nucleotides, a pattern implying thymic rearrangement abnormalities.

The sequence is built from TRBV7-2 and TRBJ1-2; the D segment could be TRBD1, given 5 matching bases. This TCR was recovered from a man in his thirties or forties with type 1 diabetes. The sequencing input was naive CD4+ T cells from blood. According to the study, the label for this sample's cell subset or site signals: true naive CD4+ T cells. The CDR3 corresponds to CASSSFATGDYGYTF. The DNA is as follows: TGTGCCAGCAGCTCGTTTGCTACAGGAGACTATGGCTACACCTTC.